Below, 10 T cell receptor beta chains from the same sample are listed, as sequenced in a study of sequential checkpoint blockade in melanoma. As to treatment: randomized to nivolumab then ipilimumab (arm A) or the reverse (arm B). TCRdb keeps only in-frame clones here, not all; method: immunoSEQ multiplex PCR. The sample shows roughly 9,100 clones, more than 90% of them seen only once. Sequencing used CD8+ T cells sorted from blood (inferred from file names), obtained from a patient given nivolumab and ipilimumab in sequence. The receptor set was obtained from a human donor with melanoma.

The chain recombines TRBV15 with TRBJ1-2, with 9 bases matching TRBD1. V was pared by 4 bases and J by 8 bases, with 5 bases of the junction left unmatched. The CDR3 loop spans 13 amino acids. CDR1 is LNHNV, CDR2 YYDKDF, per germline (reference sequence). The CDR3 is CATSKGTGNGYTF. In nucleotides, the CDR3 is TGTGCCACCAGCAAAGGGACAGGGAACGGCTACACCTTC.

The chain carries TRBV5-1 and TRBJ2-1; 8 bases are shared with TRBD2. The V gene end was trimmed by 4 bases and the J gene end by 3 bases; junction bases not matched to a gene: 6. Per germline, CDR1 SGHRS and CDR2 YFSETQ. This CDR3 has 15 amino acids. CDR3 in amino acids: CASSALGGDYNEQFF. In nucleotides, the CDR3 is TGCGCCAGCAGCGCACTCGGGGGGGACTACAATGAGCAGTTCTTC. Together with reference TRBV5-1 and TRBJ2-1, the CDR3 gives the full variable domain: KAGVTQTPRYLIKTRGQQVTLSCSPISGHRSVSWYQQTPGQGLQFLFEYFSETQRNKGNFPGRFSGRQFSNSRSEMNVSTLELGDSALYLCASSALGGDYNEQFFGPGTRLTVL.

This clone was picked up a small number of times. The rearrangement joins TRBV4-1 to TRBJ2-1; 8 nucleotides agree with TRBD2. The V gene's germline CDR1 is MGHRA and CDR2 YSYEKL. With 2 bases clipped from V and 8 bases from J, the junction kept 8 bases outside the gene matches. The CDR3 loop spans 15 amino acids. The CDR3 loop is CASSQLAGGRDEQFF. The CDR3 DNA follows: TGCGCCAGCAGCCAACTTGCGGGAGGTAGGGATGAGCAGTTCTTC.

This rearrangement joins TRBV9 to TRBJ2-7; 10 bases are shared with TRBD2. The CDR3 covers 15 residues. J gave up 6 bases and V 0 bases, and 6 bases lay outside the gene matches. The germline gives CDR1 SGDLS, CDR2 YYNGEE. The CDR3 loop is CASSVDWTSGLEQYF. Written as DNA, the CDR3 is TGTGCCAGCAGCGTAGATTGGACTAGCGGACTCGAGCAGTACTTC.

The chain joins TRBV29-1 to TRBJ2-1; 9 positions match TRBD1. Per the germline V gene, CDR1 is SQVTM and CDR2 is ANQGSEA. Trimming removed 5 bases from V and 0 bases from J; junction bases left unmatched: 14. The CDR3 consists of 18 residues. The CDR3 DNA reads TGCAGCGTTCAGGACAGGGGATACGTAGCCGCCTCCTACAATGAGCAGTTCTTC. Amino acid sequence: CSVQDRGYVAASYNEQFF.

V gene TRBV29-1 combines with J gene TRBJ1-2; tentative D call: TRBD1 (5 bases). Germline V gives CDR1 SQVTM, CDR2 ANQGSEA. CDR3 length: 12 residues. V was shortened by 3 bases and J by 7 bases, with 12 bases between the two germline ends. This chain's CDR3 is CSVDLGGTGYTF. In DNA form, the CDR3 reads TGCAGCGTTGATTTGGGGGGTACTGGCTACACCTTC. The variable domain in full, with the rest retrieved from reference TRBV29-1 and TRBJ1-2, is SAVISQKPSRDICQRGTSLTIQCQVDSQVTMMFWYRQQPGQSLTLIATANQGSEATYESGFVIDKFPISRPNLTFSTLTVSNMSPEDSSIYLCSVDLGGTGYTFGSGTRLTVV.

The chain links TRBV5-4 to TRBJ1-1; TRBD1 is a possible D gene (5 bases). CDR1 SGHNT and CDR2 YYREEE come from the germline V gene (reference sequence). This CDR3 contains 16 residues. Deletions cut 0 bases from V and 4 bases from J, with 16 bases between. CDR3 sequence: CASSLGVKGQGTEAFF. CDR3 coding DNA: TGTGCCAGCAGCTTGGGAGTAAAGGGGCAGGGCACTGAAGCTTTCTTT.

CDR3 residues: CASSVGAGSEQYV. The CDR3 region has the DNA TGTGCCAGCAGCGTAGGGGCCGGGAGCGAGCAGTACGTC. The chain carries TRBV9 and TRBJ2-7; D is possibly TRBD2 (6 bases). The germline gives CDR1 SGDLS, CDR2 YYNGEE. CDR3 length equals 13 residues. V gave up 0 bases and J gave up 6 bases, with 10 bases separating them.

V and J are TRBV10-2 and TRBJ2-7, with 12 bases aligning to TRBD2. Germline CDR1 is WSHSY and CDR2 is SAAADI. The CDR3 length is 13 residues. The V gene end was trimmed by 5 bases and the J gene end by 7 bases; junction bases not matched to a gene: 3. The CDR3 sequence: CASSFGLAGEQYF. In DNA, the CDR3 is TGCGCCAGCAGTTTCGGACTAGCGGGGGAGCAGTACTTC.

CDR3 coding DNA: TGTGCCAGCAGCCCGGAACGGCGGGAGGCGTACGAGCAGTACTTC. This codes for CASSPERREAYEQYF. The chain is built from TRBV5-4 and TRBJ2-7; 8 nucleotides align to TRBD2. There are 15 residues in the CDR3. In germline, CDR1 is SGHNT, CDR2 YYREEE (reference sequence). V lost 4 bases and J lost 4; bases outside the gene matches: 10.